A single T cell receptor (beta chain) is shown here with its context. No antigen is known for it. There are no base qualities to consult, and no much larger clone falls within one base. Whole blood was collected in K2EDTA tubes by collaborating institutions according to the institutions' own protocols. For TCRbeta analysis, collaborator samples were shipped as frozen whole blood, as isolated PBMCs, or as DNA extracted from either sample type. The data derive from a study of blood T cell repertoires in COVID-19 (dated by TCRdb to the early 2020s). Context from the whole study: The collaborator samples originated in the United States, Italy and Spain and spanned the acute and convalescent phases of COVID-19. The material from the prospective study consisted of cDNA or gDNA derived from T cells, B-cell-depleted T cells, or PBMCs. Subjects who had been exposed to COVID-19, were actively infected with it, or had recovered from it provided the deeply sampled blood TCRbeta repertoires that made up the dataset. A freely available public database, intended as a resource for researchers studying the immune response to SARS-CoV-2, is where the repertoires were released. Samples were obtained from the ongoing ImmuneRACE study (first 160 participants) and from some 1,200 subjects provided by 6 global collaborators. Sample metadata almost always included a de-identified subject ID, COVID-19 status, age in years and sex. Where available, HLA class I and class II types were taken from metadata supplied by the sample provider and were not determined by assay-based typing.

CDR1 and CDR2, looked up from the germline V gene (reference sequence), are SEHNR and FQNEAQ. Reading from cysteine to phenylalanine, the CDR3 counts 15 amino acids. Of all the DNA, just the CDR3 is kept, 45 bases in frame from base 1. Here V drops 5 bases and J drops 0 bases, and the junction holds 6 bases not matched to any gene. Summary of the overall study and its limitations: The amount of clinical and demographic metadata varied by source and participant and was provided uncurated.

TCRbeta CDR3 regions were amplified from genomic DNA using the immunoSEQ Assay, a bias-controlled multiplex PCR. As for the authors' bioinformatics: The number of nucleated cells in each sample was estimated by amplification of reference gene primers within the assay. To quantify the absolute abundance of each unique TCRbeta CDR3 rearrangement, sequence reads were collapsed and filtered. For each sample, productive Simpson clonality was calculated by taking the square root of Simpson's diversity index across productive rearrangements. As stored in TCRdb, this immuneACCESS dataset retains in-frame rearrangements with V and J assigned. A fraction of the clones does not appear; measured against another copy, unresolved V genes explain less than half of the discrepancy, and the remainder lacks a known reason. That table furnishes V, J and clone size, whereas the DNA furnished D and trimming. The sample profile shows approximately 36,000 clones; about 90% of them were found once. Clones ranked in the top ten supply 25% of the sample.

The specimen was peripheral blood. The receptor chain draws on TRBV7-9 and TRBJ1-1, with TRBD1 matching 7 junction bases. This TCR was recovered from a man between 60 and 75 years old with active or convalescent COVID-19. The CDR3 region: CASSPQGGMNTEAFF. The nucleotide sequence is TGTGCCAGCAGCCCCCAGGGGGGCATGAACACTGAAGCTTTCTTT. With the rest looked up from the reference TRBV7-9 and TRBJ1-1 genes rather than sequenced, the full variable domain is DTGVSQNPRHKITKRGQNVTFRCDPISEHNRLYWYRQTLGQGPEFLTYFQNEAQLEKSRLLSDRFSAERPKGSFSTLEIQRTEQGDSAMYLCASSPQGGMNTEAFFGQGTRLTVV.